This T cell receptor beta chain was profiled in a study of cytomegalovirus exposure and HLA in healthy donors. Study-level findings and limits: There were reportedly fewer N-insertions in an Asian-associated ancestry cluster than the roughly 610-donor mean, in a later analysis. High sensitivity and specificity were reportedly achieved when the classifier diagnosed cytomegalovirus status. About 87% or about 30% of the time was how often most TCR beta V segments were productive, according to an earlier analysis. Later on, analysis showed that most CMV-associated TCR beta chains appeared to be HLA-restricted.

In the PCR, 60 Vbeta and 13 Jbeta primers were used. Libraries were prepared by immunoSEQ multiplex PCR; TCRdb keeps only in-frame clonotypes and omits some of them. The repertoire holds around 150,000 clones, with around 86% as singletons. This CDR3 comprises 14 residues. Germline CDR1 MNHEY, CDR2 SVGAGI. Trimming left V 6 bases short and J 0 bases short, with 6 bases between. Regarding this clone: Its antigen is unknown.

The sequence derives from a man aged 50 to 59 in good health and CMV-seropositive. This chain uses TRBV6-5 with TRBJ2-6, with D unresolved. What was sequenced was PBMCs. The CDR3 sequence: CASRPYSGANVLTF. The CDR3 DNA reads TGTGCCAGCAGGCCCTACTCTGGGGCCAACGTCCTGACTTTC.